The sequence of this TCR beta chain was determined in a study of cytomegalovirus exposure and HLA in healthy donors. Notes on the study in general: As a later analysis revealed, the rate of TCR association differed by HLA locus, with DRB1 most and HLA-C fewest. An analysis done earlier found most TCR beta V segments productive about 87% or about 30% of the time.

With 60 Vbeta and 13 Jbeta primers, the PCR was carried out. The protocol was immunoSEQ multiplex PCR, while the TCRdb copy is restricted to in-frame clones and leaves out a portion. Among fewer than 140,000 clones listed, 60% to 80% were seen once. Concerning this clone itself: As yet, its antigen is unknown.

Germline V gives CDR1 LNHDA, CDR2 SQIVND (reference sequence). CDR3 length: 13 amino acids. V lost 6 bases and J 4 bases, leaving 10 bases between the germline ends. Sequenced sample: PBMCs. The rearrangement links TRBV19 to TRBJ1-5; D possibly corresponds to TRBD1 (6 bases). The sequence derives from a boy under 18 in good health and CMV-seronegative. CDR3 protein: CASRVGGNQPQHF. CDR3 coding DNA: TGTGCCAGTAGAGTAGGGGGTAATCAGCCCCAGCATTTT.